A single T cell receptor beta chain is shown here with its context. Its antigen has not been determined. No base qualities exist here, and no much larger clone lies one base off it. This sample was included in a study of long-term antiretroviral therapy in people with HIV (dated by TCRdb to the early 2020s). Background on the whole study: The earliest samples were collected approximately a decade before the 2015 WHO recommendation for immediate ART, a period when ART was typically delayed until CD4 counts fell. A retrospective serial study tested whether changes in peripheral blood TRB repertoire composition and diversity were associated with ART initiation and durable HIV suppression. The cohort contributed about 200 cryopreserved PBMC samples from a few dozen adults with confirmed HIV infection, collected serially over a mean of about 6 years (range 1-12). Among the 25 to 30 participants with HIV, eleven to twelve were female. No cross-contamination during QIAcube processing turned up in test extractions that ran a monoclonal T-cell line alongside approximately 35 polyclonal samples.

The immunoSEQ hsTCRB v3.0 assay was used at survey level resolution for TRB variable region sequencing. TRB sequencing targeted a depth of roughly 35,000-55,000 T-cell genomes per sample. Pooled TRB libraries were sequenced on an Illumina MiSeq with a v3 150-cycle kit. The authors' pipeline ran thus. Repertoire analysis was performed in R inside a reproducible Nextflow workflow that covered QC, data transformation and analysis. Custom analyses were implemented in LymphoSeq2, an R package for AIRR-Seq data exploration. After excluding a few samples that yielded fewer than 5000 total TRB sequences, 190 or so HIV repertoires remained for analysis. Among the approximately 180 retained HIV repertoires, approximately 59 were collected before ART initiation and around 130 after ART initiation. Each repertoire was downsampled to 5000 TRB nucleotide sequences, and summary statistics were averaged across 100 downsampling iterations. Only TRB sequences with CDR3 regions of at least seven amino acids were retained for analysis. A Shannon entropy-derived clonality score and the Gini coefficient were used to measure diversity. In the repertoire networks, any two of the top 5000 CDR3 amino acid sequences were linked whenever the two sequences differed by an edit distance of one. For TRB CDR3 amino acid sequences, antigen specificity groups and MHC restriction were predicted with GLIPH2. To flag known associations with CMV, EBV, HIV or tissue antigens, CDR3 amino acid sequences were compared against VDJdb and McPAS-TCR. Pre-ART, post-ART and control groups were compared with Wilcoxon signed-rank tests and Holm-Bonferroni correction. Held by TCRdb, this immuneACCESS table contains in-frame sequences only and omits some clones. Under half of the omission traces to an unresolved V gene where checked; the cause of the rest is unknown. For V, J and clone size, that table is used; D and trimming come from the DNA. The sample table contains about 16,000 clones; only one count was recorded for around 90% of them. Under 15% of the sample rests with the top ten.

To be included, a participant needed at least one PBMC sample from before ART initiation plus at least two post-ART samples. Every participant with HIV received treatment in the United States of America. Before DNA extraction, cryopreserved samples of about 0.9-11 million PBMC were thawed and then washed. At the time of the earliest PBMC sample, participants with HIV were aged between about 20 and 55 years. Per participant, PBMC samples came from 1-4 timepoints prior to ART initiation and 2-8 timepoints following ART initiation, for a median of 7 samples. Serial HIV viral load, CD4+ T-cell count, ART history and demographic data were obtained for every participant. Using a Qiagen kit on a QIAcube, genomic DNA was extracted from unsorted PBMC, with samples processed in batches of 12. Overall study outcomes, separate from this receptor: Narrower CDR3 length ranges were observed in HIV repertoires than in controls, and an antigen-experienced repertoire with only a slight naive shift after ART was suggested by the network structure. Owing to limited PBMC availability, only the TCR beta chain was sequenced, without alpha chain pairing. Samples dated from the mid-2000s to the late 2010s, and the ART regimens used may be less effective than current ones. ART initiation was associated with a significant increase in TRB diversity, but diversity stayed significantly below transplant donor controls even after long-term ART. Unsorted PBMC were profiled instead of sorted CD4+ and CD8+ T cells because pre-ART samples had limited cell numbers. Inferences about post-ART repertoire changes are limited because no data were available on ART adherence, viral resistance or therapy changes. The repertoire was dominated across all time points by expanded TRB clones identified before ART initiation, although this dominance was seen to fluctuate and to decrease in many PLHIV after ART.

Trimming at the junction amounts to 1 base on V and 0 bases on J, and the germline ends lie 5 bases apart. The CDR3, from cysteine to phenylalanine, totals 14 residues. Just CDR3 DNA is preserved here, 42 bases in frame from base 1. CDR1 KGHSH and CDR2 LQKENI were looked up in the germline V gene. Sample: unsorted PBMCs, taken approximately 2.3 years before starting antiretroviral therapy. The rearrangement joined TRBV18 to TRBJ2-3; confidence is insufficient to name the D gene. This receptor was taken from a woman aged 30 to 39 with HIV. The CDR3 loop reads CASSPQASTDTQYF. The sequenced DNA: TGTGCCAGCTCACCACAGGCTAGCACAGATACGCAGTATTTT.